This T cell receptor (beta chain) was sequenced in a study of Ad26.COV2.S vaccination and SARS-CoV-2 variants. Study-level information: Ad26.COV2.S given intramuscularly, once or twice 56 days apart. Whole-study findings and limits: Similar non-spike TCR breadth was observed in recipients of vaccine and of placebo. Possibly, TCR breadth and depth analyses underestimated total T cell responses.

The V gene lost 0 bases and the J gene lost 1 base, with 10 bases spanning the gap. This CDR3 comprises 16 residues. Germline V gives CDR1 SGHRS, CDR2 YFSETQ. This clone has only one observation. Its antigen remains unknown. Treatment meaning: 19 received Ad26.COV2.S at low or high dose, single or two shots; about five received placebo; per-sample allocation not given. Material that was analyzed had been drawn on day 63 after the first vaccine or placebo injection. TCRdb's table, derived via immunoSEQ multiplex PCR, lists solely in-frame clones and lacks some. The profile shows around 450,000 clones, about 91% of them singletons.

Sample: peripheral blood, taken in a trial of Ad26.COV2.S vaccine versus placebo. This chain uses TRBV5-1 with TRBJ2-2; D is ambiguous. The receptor comes from a person aged 18 to 65 who received the Ad26.COV2.S COVID-19 vaccine or a placebo. The CDR3 region has the DNA TGCGCCAGCAGCTTGGAGGCGTACCTGAACACCGGGGAGCTGTTTTTT. Translated: CASSLEAYLNTGELFF. Using reference TRBV5-1 and TRBJ2-2 for the parts outside the CDR3, the full variable domain is KAGVTQTPRYLIKTRGQQVTLSCSPISGHRSVSWYQQTPGQGLQFLFEYFSETQRNKGNFPGRFSGRQFSNSRSEMNVSTLELGDSALYLCASSLEAYLNTGELFFGEGSRLTVL.